These 17 T cell receptor beta chains were all obtained from the same sample, sequenced in a study of pediatric ulcerative colitis. Measured with immunoSEQ multiplex PCR; TCRdb has only the in-frame clones, and not every one. Here the sample spans 20,000 to 25,000 clones, over 60% being singletons. The rectum was sampled with one to two pinch biopsies at colonoscopy. The material sequenced was gut tissue. The receptor source for this set is a boy aged 5-17 years with severe ulcerative colitis.

This sequence joins TRBV21-1 and TRBJ1-2; no DNA check was done on the table's D call, TRBD1. TRBV21-1 is reported as a pseudogene. The CDR3 is made up of 17 amino acids. The CDR3 loop reads CASSERDRTLANYGYTF. CDR3 coding DNA: TGTGCCAGCAGCGAACGGGACAGAACACTAGCTAACTATGGCTACACCTTC.

The chain employs TRBV2 and TRBJ2-1; maybe TRBD2 (5 bases). V was pared by 6 bases and J by 6 bases, with 18 bases between. CDR1 is SNHLY and CDR2 is FYNNEI in the germline V gene. The CDR3 runs to 15 residues. CDR3 region: CASRPQRPGSNEQFF. CDR3 DNA sequence: TGTGCCAGCAGGCCACAGCGGCCTGGGTCCAATGAGCAGTTCTTC.

This rearrangement joins TRBV7-3 to TRBJ1-3, with TRBD1 identical over 10 bases. Germline trimming cut 5 bases from V and 4 bases from J; bases unmatched to any gene: 14. Germline lookup yields CDR1 SGHTA and CDR2 FQGTGA. This CDR3 is built from 18 residues. As DNA, the CDR3 is TGTGCCAGCAGCCGCGACTATGGGACAGGGGTACGAGGAAACACCATATATTTT. Protein product: CASSRDYGTGVRGNTIYF.

This chain connects TRBV10-3 to TRBJ1-2; no definite D call. The CDR3 contains 12 residues. Trimming shortened V by 8 bases and J by 8 bases, and 15 bases separated the two germline ends. Germline V gene data show CDR1 as ENHRY and CDR2 as SYGVKD. The CDR3 DNA reads TGTGCCATCTCCCAATGGGAGGGAGGCTACACCTTC. The encoded protein is CAISQWEGGYTF.

This chain connects TRBV5-4 to TRBJ2-5, with 15 positions matching TRBD2. Germline values: CDR1 SGHNT, CDR2 YYREEE (reference sequence). The CDR3 length is 16 residues. V lost 3 bases, J lost 4 bases, and 4 bases stayed unmatched. The CDR3 protein is CASSWTSGGAGETQYF. In DNA, the CDR3 is TGTGCCAGCAGCTGGACTAGCGGGGGGGCGGGAGAGACCCAGTACTTC.

This chain connects TRBV30 to TRBJ2-3, with a tentative D call TRBD2 (5 bases). This CDR3 is 14 amino acids long. Germline assignment: CDR1 GTSNPN and CDR2 SVGIG (reference sequence). The ends were cut back, 1 base at V and 2 bases at J, with 10 bases in the middle. The CDR3 spells CAWSASLLTDTQYF. In nucleotides, the CDR3 is TGTGCCTGGAGTGCTAGCTTACTCACAGATACGCAGTATTTT.

This clone is a singleton in its sample. CDR3 loop: CASSPIGQGNYGYTF. For the CDR3, the DNA is TGCGCCAGCAGCCCCATCGGACAGGGAAACTATGGCTACACCTTC. The rearrangement links TRBV5-1 to TRBJ1-2, with 8 bases that match TRBD1. The junction had 7 bases not matched to a gene; V was cut back by 4 bases and J by 2 bases. The V gene's germline CDR1 is SGHRS and CDR2 YFSETQ. The CDR3 contains 15 residues.

This clone was seen once. The chain has TRBV4-1 and TRBJ2-7; TRBD1 is a possible D gene (6 bases). CDR3 length: 15 amino acids. The V gene's germline CDR1 is MGHRA and CDR2 YSYEKL. The V end was cut by 1 base, the J end by 2 bases, with 12 bases between. The CDR3, as DNA: TGCGCCAGCAGCCAAGGGGTCCAGGGGACCTACGAGCAGTACTTC. As protein: CASSQGVQGTYEQYF.

The genes are TRBV29-1 and TRBJ2-3; no reliable D call. Germline assignment: CDR1 SQVTM and CDR2 ANQGSEA. The V and J ends lost 5 bases and 5 bases respectively, with 14 bases between them. This CDR3 has 13 amino acids. This chain's CDR3 is CSVSAVKGDTQYF. The DNA of the CDR3 is TGCAGCGTTTCGGCGGTAAAAGGAGATACGCAGTATTTT.

The chain joins TRBV5-1 to TRBJ1-1; 8 bases are a match to TRBD1. In germline, CDR1 is SGHRS, CDR2 YFSETQ. The trim removed 4 bases at V and 4 bases at J, leaving 6 bases unmatched. CDR3 length: 14 residues. The CDR3 coding sequence is TGCGCCAGCAGCCTGGACAGGGTTATCACTGAAGCTTTCTTT. Encoded protein: CASSLDRVITEAFF.

This clone is classed as medium-sized. The rearrangement links TRBV11-2 to TRBJ1-4; 9 nucleotides line up with TRBD1. Germline-derived CDR1 and CDR2 are SGHAT and FQNNGV. The CDR3 consists of 15 residues. J lost 8 bases, V lost 2 bases, and 6 bases had no gene match. This chain's CDR3 is CASSLQGQGNEKLFF. CDR3 bases: TGTGCCAGCAGCTTACAAGGACAGGGGAACGAAAAACTGTTTTTT.

Comment on this clone: The junction departs from the called germline gene at one end, perhaps through a read error. Other DNA sequences in the sample encode the same CDR3. This sequence joins TRBV6-5 and TRBJ2-7; D unresolved. The germline gives CDR1 MNHEY, CDR2 SVGAGI. There are 11 residues in the CDR3. The DNA for the CDR3 is TGTGCCAGCAGTGACTCCTACGAGCAGTACTTC. As protein: CASSDSYEQYF.

The J gene is TRBJ1-2, the V gene TRBV7-2, with D hard to call. The germline CDR1 and CDR2 sequences are SGHTA and FQGNSA. The CDR3 totals 13 residues. The V and J ends lost 1 base and 3 bases respectively, with 6 bases between them. The CDR3 protein is CASSLVPYYGYTF. CDR3 DNA sequence: TGTGCCAGCAGCTTAGTGCCTTACTATGGCTACACCTTC.

This clone was picked up a small number of times. The chain combines TRBV5-1 with TRBJ1-6; 9 nucleotides match TRBD1. The CDR3 is made up of 15 amino acids. From germline, CDR1 is SGHRS and CDR2 YFSETQ. Germline trimming cut 0 bases from V and 10 bases from J; bases unmatched to any gene: 5. The chain's CDR3 is CASSLEGQGLSPLHF. In DNA form, the CDR3 reads TGCGCCAGCAGCTTGGAGGGACAGGGATTATCACCCCTCCACTTT.

The J gene is TRBJ2-3, the V gene TRBV2; D not resolved. CDR3 length: 15 residues. V dropped 0 bases and J dropped 2 bases, with 9 bases sitting between them. From germline, CDR1 is SNHLY and CDR2 FYNNEI. CDR3 sequence: CASSEASGSTDTQYF. In nucleotides, the CDR3 is TGTGCCAGCAGTGAAGCGAGTGGATCCACAGATACGCAGTATTTT.

The chain recombines TRBV29-1 with TRBJ1-1, with a weak D call TRBD1 (6 bases). This CDR3 comprises 11 residues. V was clipped by 4 bases and J by 12 bases, with 15 bases between them. Looked up from germline, CDR1 is SQVTM and CDR2 is ANQGSEA. The CDR3 bases are TGCAGCGTTGGGTGGGGGCCCGGACCTTTCTTT. This sequence encodes CSVGWGPGPFF.

The chain has TRBV29-1 and TRBJ1-1, with a possible D match to TRBD1 (6 bases). Deletions cut 2 bases from V and 8 bases from J, with 12 bases between. The CDR3 runs to 12 residues. CDR1 is SQVTM and CDR2 is ANQGSEA in the germline V gene. The CDR3 is CSVELQTGEAFF. CDR3 sequence (DNA): TGCAGCGTTGAACTACAGACAGGCGAAGCTTTCTTT.